This T cell receptor beta chain was sequenced in a study of T cells after yellow fever vaccination. Germline lookup yields CDR1 SGHTA and CDR2 FQGNSA. The V and J ends lost 5 bases and 0 bases respectively, with 12 bases between them. The CDR3 has 15 residues. The sample holds many counts of this clonotype. TCRdb reprocessed the 5' RACE reads with MiXCR, giving one entry per CDR3 protein. Among over 300,000 distinct CDR3 sequences listed, roughly 3.5% were seen once. The sequence came from a man aged 18 to 30 who received the YFV17D yellow fever vaccine. The material was PBMCs, obtained on the day of the yellow fever booster vaccination. The chain carries TRBV7-2 and TRBJ2-3; TRBD1 is a possible D gene (6 bases). DNA of the CDR3: TGTGCCAGCAGCCTTGGGGGCCCGAGCACAGATACGCAGTATTTT. This codes for CASSLGGPSTDTQYF. Supplemented by reference TRBV7-2 and TRBJ2-3, the full variable domain reads GAGVSQSPSNKVTEKGKDVELRCDPISGHTALYWYRQSLGQGLEFLIYFQGNSAPDKSGLPSDRFSAERTGGSVSTLTIQRTQQEDSAVYLCASSLGGPSTDTQYFGPGTRLTVL.